The subject of this entry is one T cell receptor beta chain. The antigen remains unidentified. The data were produced by immunoSEQ multiplex PCR, yet TCRdb's version contains in-frame clones alone and is incomplete. This table holds fewer than 500,000 clones, about 93% found once. Described treatment: 15 to 20 received Ad26.COV2.S at low or high dose, single or two shots; roughly five received placebo; per-sample allocation not given. The samples date from day 63 after the first vaccine or placebo injection. This specimen belongs to a study of Ad26.COV2.S vaccination and SARS-CoV-2 variants. Study results and caveats: Vaccine recipients had higher spike-specific TCR breadth than placebo recipients.

This receptor was taken from a person between 18 and 60 years old who received the Ad26.COV2.S COVID-19 vaccine or a placebo. Source: peripheral blood, taken in a trial of Ad26.COV2.S vaccine versus placebo.

In nucleotides, the CDR3 is TGTGCCAGCAGCCAACTCTCAGGGAACACTGAAGCTTTCTTT. Protein sequence: CASSQLSGNTEAFF. This chain links TRBV13 with TRBJ1-1; D is ambiguous. Per germline, CDR1 PRHDT and CDR2 FYEKMQ (reference sequence). The CDR3 consists of 14 residues. The V and J ends lost 5 bases and 1 base respectively, with 11 bases between them.